Following are 10 T cell receptor beta chains from one sample sequenced in a study of CD8 T cells in Susac syndrome (dated by TCRdb to 2018 to 2020). The library relied on the immunoSEQ multiplex PCR assay. RNA was extracted using the RNeasy kit, and about 0.45 to 1 ug of the RNA was reverse transcribed with random hexamers. TCRdb reprocessing: public reads trimmed at Q25 with fastp, clones called with MiXCR, in-frame beta chains kept. CDR3 protein duplicates are merged, each entry listing the most common genes and DNA. Within this sample are 75,000 to 100,000 distinct CDR3 sequences, with approximately 95% of them counted one time only. The ten most abundant clones make up about 0.99% of the sample. Sequenced: CD8+ T cells from PBMCs. Receptors originate from a human donor with Susac syndrome.

CDR3: CASSSFGGVENTDTQYF. Written as DNA, the CDR3 is TGTGCCAGCAGCTCGTTTGGGGGAGTAGAGAACACAGATACGCAGTATTTT. J is TRBJ2-3 and V is TRBV7-9; the D call may be TRBD1 or TRBD2 (5 bases each). The V end was cut by 4 bases, the J end by 2 bases, with 19 bases between. Germline CDR1 reads SEHNR; CDR2 reads FQNEAQ (reference sequence). The CDR3 loop spans 17 amino acids. Based on the CDR3 plus reference TRBV7-9 and TRBJ2-3, the full variable domain is DTGVSQNPRHKITKRGQNVTFRCDPISEHNRLYWYRQTLGQGPEFLTYFQNEAQLEKSRLLSDRFSAERPKGSFSTLEIQRTEQGDSAMYLCASSSFGGVENTDTQYFGPGTRLTVL.

V and J are TRBV25-1 and TRBJ2-7; the D gene is possibly TRBD1 (6 bases). V was shortened by 10 bases and J by 0 bases, with 13 bases between the two germline ends. Germline V CDR1 and CDR2: MGHDK, SYGVNS. There are 13 residues in the CDR3. CDR3 DNA: TGTGCCACCGGAACAGGGAGCTCCTACGAGCAGTACTTC. This translates into CATGTGSSYEQYF.

The chain has TRBV6-2 or TRBV6-3 and TRBJ2-7; 15 bases fit TRBD2. CDR1 is MNHEY, CDR2 SVGEGT, per germline. With V trimmed by 7 bases and J by 0 bases, 10 bases remained unmatched. The CDR3 covers 18 residues. CDR3 in amino acids: CASNAGTSGRPNSYEQYF. The CDR3 DNA reads TGTGCCAGCAATGCCGGGACTAGCGGGAGGCCCAACTCCTACGAGCAGTACTTC.

The V gene is TRBV7-8, the J gene TRBJ2-1, with 9 positions matching TRBD2. The CDR3 has 15 residues. Germline CDR1 SGHVS, CDR2 FQNEAQ. Trimming took 7 bases from V and 6 from J; bases not matched to a gene: 10. The CDR3 region is CASILDSGSLNEQFF. CDR3 nucleotide sequence: TGTGCCAGCATCCTCGATAGCGGGAGTCTCAATGAGCAGTTCTTC.

V is TRBV29-1 and J is TRBJ2-7, with 10 bases lining up with TRBD1. Germline lookup yields CDR1 SQVTM and CDR2 ANQGSEA. The CDR3 covers 14 residues. The V segment lost 2 bases and the J segment 4 bases; nucleotides outside the gene matches: 5. The CDR3 nucleotides read TGCAGCGTTGAATTGACAGGGGGCGTATACGAGCAGTACTTC. As protein: CSVELTGGVYEQYF.

V usage is TRBV12-3 or TRBV12-4 and J usage is TRBJ2-1, with 8 positions matching TRBD2. The CDR3 has 15 residues. V was pared by 1 base and J by 7 bases, with 6 bases of the junction left unmatched. CDR3 DNA: TGTGCCAGCAGTTTAGTAGCGGGGCTTGGGAATGAGCAGTTCTTC. It specifies CASSLVAGLGNEQFF.

A remark on this clonotype: The DNA is left out, because the CDR3 cannot be placed on it with certainty; the CDR3 is given as TCRdb lists it. The gene calls are TRBV13 and TRBJ1-2; the DNA was not compared with TRBD1, the D call given in the table. From germline, CDR1 is PRHDT and CDR2 FYEKMQ (reference sequence). Including both end residues, the CDR3 is 14 amino acids long. The CDR3 loop is CASSFGQGTLTLTF.

The chain combines TRBV28 with TRBJ2-1; TRBD1 aligns across 7 bases. The junction had 8 bases not matched to a gene; V was cut back by 5 bases and J by 4 bases. The V gene's germline CDR1 is MDHEN and CDR2 SYDVKM. This CDR3 is built from 15 residues. The CDR3 is CASSEGQKVYNEQFF. CDR3 nucleotides: TGTGCCAGCAGTGAGGGACAGAAGGTTTACAATGAGCAGTTCTTC.

CDR3 in amino acids: CASSTPRGANTGELFF. The CDR3 DNA sequence: TGTGCCAGCAGCACCCCTCGGGGCGCGAACACCGGGGAGCTGTTTTTT. The chain joins TRBV28 to TRBJ2-2; tentatively, D is TRBD1 or TRBD2 (5 bases each). V lost 6 bases to trimming and J lost 0 bases, with 14 bases between them. The CDR3 is 16 amino acids. Germline V gene data show CDR1 as MDHEN and CDR2 as SYDVKM.

CDR3 coding DNA: TGTGCCAGCAGCTTTCCCCCGGGACAGGAAGATGAGCAGTTCTTC. Its protein product is CASSFPPGQEDEQFF. The chain combines TRBV7-2 with TRBJ2-1; TRBD1 aligns across 8 bases. Losses at the gene ends were 3 bases for V and 8 bases for J; bases not matched to a gene: 9. Germline V CDR1 and CDR2: SGHTA, FQGNSA. The CDR3 has 15 amino acids. Drawing the rest from reference TRBV7-2 and TRBJ2-1, the complete variable domain is GAGVSQSPSNKVTEKGKDVELRCDPISGHTALYWYRQSLGQGLEFLIYFQGNSAPDKSGLPSDRFSAERTGGSVSTLTIQRTQQEDSAVYLCASSFPPGQEDEQFFGPGTRLTVL.